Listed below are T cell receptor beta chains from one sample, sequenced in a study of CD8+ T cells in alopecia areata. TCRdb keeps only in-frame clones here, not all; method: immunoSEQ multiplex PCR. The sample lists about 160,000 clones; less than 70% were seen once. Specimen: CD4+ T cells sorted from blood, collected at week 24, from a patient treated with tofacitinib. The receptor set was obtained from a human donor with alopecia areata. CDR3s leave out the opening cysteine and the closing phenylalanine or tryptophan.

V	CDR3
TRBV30	AWRLSGTKYNEQF
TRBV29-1	SVEDRLGDEQY
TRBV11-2	ASSLGGRGTEAF
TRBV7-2	ASSLGAVTMSFEQF
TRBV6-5	ASSYSGIRYGYT
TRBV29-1	SVARGLPSRETQY
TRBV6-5	ASSYSVYNEQF
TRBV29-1	SVVSHASYEQY
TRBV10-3	AISDGGKETQY
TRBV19	ASTHWGLANYGYT
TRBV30	AWRPPGQGGTEAF
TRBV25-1	ASSDRTGVRGNTIY
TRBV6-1	ASARDSLNSPLH
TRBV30	AWRSRGDRETQY
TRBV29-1	SVALGLGGEQY
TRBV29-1	SANGLNTEAF
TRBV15	ATSVRGGAEKLF
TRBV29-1	SVEDGTGEQY
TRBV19	ASTSKGTGELF
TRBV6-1	ASMRVGEQY
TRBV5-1	ASSLAERSYNEQF
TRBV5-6	ASSLRGNTEAF
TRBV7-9	ASSFGGGPYEQY
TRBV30	AWSVQGTQY
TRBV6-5	ASSQDRPNQPQH
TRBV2	ASRADRRQETQY
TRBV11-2	ASSLNRDYEQY
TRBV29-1	SVVEGSTGELF
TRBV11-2	ASSWGGPGETQY
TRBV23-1	ASSQSADTQY
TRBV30	AWSAPGMREKLF
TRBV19	AGSKGGINQPQH
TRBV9	ASSVGGQENSPLH
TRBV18	ASSEGQGNTEAF
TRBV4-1	ASRRIGYGYT
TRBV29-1	SVVEGGVVYGYT
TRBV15	ATSRGILSHQF
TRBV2	ASSVASRYGYT
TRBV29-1	SVSGARSTEAF
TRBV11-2	ASSLADRYEQY
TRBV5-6	ASSFDGGAGNIQY
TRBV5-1	ASSLEDSLNSPLH
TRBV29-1	SVDPVNYGYT
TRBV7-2	ASSAPHRGGPYEQY
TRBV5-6	ASRPGPSSNQPQH
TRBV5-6	ASSLPQGSSYEQY